The 17 T cell receptor beta chains below all came from one sample that was sequenced in a study of monozygotic twins with inflammatory bowel disease. Each CDR3 protein gets one entry in TCRdb, which reprocessed the 5' RACE reads and gives no DNA. The sample has 330,000 or so distinct CDR3 sequences; the top ten hold around 2%. Source material: blood. The receptors stem from a human donor with ulcerative colitis or Crohn's disease, or a healthy co-twin of an affected twin (not recorded which).

The chain is built from TRBV20-1 and TRBJ2-5; TCRdb reports TRBD1, a call that lacks DNA to check it against. The CDR3 runs 14 residues. The germline CDR1 and CDR2 sequences are DFQATT and SNEGSKA (reference sequence). The chain's CDR3 is CSASTDTPGETQYF.

The chain combines TRBV7-2 with TRBJ1-1; the D gene TCRdb calls, TRBD1, cannot be checked with no DNA. Germline CDR1 is SGHTA and CDR2 is FQGNSA. The CDR3 length is 16 residues. This CDR3 reads CASSPGQGEMNTEAFF.

The chain couples TRBV29-1 to TRBJ2-1; the TCRdb call, TRBD1, lacks DNA for checking. This CDR3 region has 13 residues. In germline, CDR1 is SQVTM, CDR2 ANQGSEA. The CDR3 reads CSVESDGGIEQFF.

The chain is built from TRBV12-3 or TRBV12-4 and TRBJ2-1; the TCRdb D gene call, TRBD1, has no DNA to confirm it. The CDR3 spans 19 residues. The CDR3 is CASSLQGTGPSQEYNEQFF.

The chain recombines TRBV5-1 with TRBJ2-5; TCRdb's D gene call, TRBD2, goes unchecked for lack of DNA. Germline V gene data show CDR1 as SGHRS and CDR2 as YFSETQ. The CDR3 runs 16 residues. The CDR3 region is CASSLDPQGRGETQYF. Full variable domain (rest looked up from reference TRBV5-1 and TRBJ2-5): KAGVTQTPRYLIKTRGQQVTLSCSPISGHRSVSWYQQTPGQGLQFLFEYFSETQRNKGNFPGRFSGRQFSNSRSEMNVSTLELGDSALYLCASSLDPQGRGETQYFGPGTRLLVL.

CDR3 protein: CSASVGLAVPEQYF. The rearrangement links TRBV20-1 to TRBJ2-7; absent DNA, TCRdb's TRBD2 call cannot be checked. From germline, CDR1 is DFQATT and CDR2 SNEGSKA (reference sequence). CDR3 length equals 14 residues.

The chain couples TRBV20-1 to TRBJ2-4; TCRdb gives TRBD1 as the D gene, but with no DNA this cannot be confirmed. CDR3 length equals 16 residues. Germline CDR1 and CDR2: DFQATT and SNEGSKA (reference sequence). This CDR3 reads CSARNPGGTGKNIQYF.

The chain joins TRBV29-1 to TRBJ2-1; without DNA, the TCRdb call of TRBD1 cannot be checked. Germline V gene sequence: CDR1 SQVTM, CDR2 ANQGSEA. The length of the CDR3 is 15 residues. The chain's CDR3 is CSVVGRGSSYNEQFF.

The chain couples TRBV5-1 to TRBJ1-4. The germline V gene encodes CDR1 SGHRS and CDR2 YFSETQ. CDR3 size: 15 residues. CDR3 protein: CASSLGGTSNEKLFF.

This chain uses TRBV4-2 with TRBJ2-1; there is no DNA to check the TCRdb D call of TRBD2. The CDR3 extends over 16 amino acids. Germline V gene data show CDR1 as LGHNA and CDR2 as YNFKEQ. CDR3 residues: CASSQDRAGVRNEQFF.

The chain recombines TRBV20-1 with TRBJ2-7; checking the TCRdb D call of TRBD1 is not possible without DNA. This CDR3 contains 17 residues. The germline V gene has CDR1 DFQATT and CDR2 SNEGSKA (reference sequence). CDR3 residues: CSARRNVPGLDHYEQYF.

V usage is TRBV6-1 and J usage is TRBJ2-1; TCRdb picks TRBD1, but there is no DNA to check that call. Germline CDR1 reads MNHNS; CDR2 reads SASEGT. There are 16 residues in the CDR3. The CDR3 reads CASSARDRGRYNEQFF.

The rearrangement uses TRBV5-1 and TRBJ1-5; the TCRdb call, TRBD1, lacks DNA for checking. The CDR3 is made up of 15 amino acids. Germline V gives CDR1 SGHRS, CDR2 YFSETQ. CDR3: CASSPGTGSNQPQHF.

The chain has TRBV6-5 and TRBJ1-2; TCRdb indicates TRBD1, and absent DNA this call remains unverified. Germline V gene lookup returns CDR1 MNHEY and CDR2 SVGAGI. The CDR3 extends over 13 amino acids. The CDR3 is CASSPPQAAGYTF.

This chain joins TRBV7-8 and TRBJ2-1; TCRdb picks TRBD2, but there is no DNA to check that call. Germline-derived CDR1 and CDR2 are SGHVS and FQNEAQ. The CDR3 is 17 residues long. The CDR3 loop is CASSLAKVAGFYNEQFF.

The gene calls are TRBV12-3 or TRBV12-4 and TRBJ2-7. This CDR3 is built from 14 residues. CDR3 sequence: CASRSSGNSYEQYF.

This chain joins TRBV25-1 and TRBJ2-5; TCRdb indicates TRBD1, and absent DNA this call remains unverified. CDR3 length equals 14 residues. From germline, CDR1 is MGHDK and CDR2 SYGVNS. The CDR3 loop reads CASRFTGTGETQYF.